The 26 T cell receptor beta chains given below trace back to one sample, sequenced in a study of cytomegalovirus exposure and HLA in healthy donors. Vbeta (60) and Jbeta (13) primers were used in the PCR. The data were produced by immunoSEQ multiplex PCR, yet TCRdb's version contains in-frame clones alone and is incomplete. The sample includes roughly 180,000 clones, 77% seen only once; the top ten take 1.4%. Sequencing used PBMCs. These receptors were collected from a man aged 18 to 30 in good health and CMV-seronegative.

The chain carries TRBV2 and TRBJ2-2; TRBD1 agrees at 9 bases. The CDR3 has 14 amino acids. V shed 8 bases and J 1 base; nucleotides not matched to a gene: 2. Looked up from germline, CDR1 is SNHLY and CDR2 is FYNNEI. The CDR3, as DNA: TGTGCCAGCCGGGGACAGGGGAACACCGGGGAGCTGTTTTTT. Translating it yields CASRGQGNTGELFF.

J is TRBJ1-1 and V is TRBV4-3; D may be TRBD1 (6 bases). CDR3 length equals 14 residues. Germline CDR1 is LGHNA and CDR2 is YSLEER. The V gene lost 4 bases and the J gene lost 1 base, with 10 bases spanning the gap. CDR3 DNA sequence: TGCGCCAGCAGCCCGGACAGTTCGAACACTGAAGCTTTCTTT. The encoded protein is CASSPDSSNTEAFF.

The chain combines TRBV4-2 with TRBJ2-5, with 15 nucleotides matching TRBD2. TRBJ2-7 matches the DNA end more closely, so the J call is doubtful. Germline values: CDR1 LGHNA, CDR2 YNFKEQ. This CDR3 comprises 15 residues. This CDR3 reads CASSPRTSGRGEQYF. The CDR3 DNA follows: TGTGCCAGCAGCCCTCGGACTAGCGGGAGGGGCGAGCAGTACTTC.

The chain has TRBV9 and TRBJ2-2; D remains ambiguous. This CDR3 region has 16 residues. Germline V gene data show CDR1 as SGDLS and CDR2 as YYNGEE. V was trimmed by 0 bases and J by 0 bases, leaving 9 bases between them. The CDR3 loop is CASSVVGYPNTGELFF. CDR3 coding DNA: TGTGCCAGCAGCGTAGTGGGCTATCCGAACACCGGGGAGCTGTTTTTT.

J is TRBJ2-7 and V is TRBV5-1; 9 nucleotides align to TRBD1. The germline gives CDR1 SGHRS, CDR2 YFSETQ. The CDR3 spans 16 residues. V lost 0 bases and J lost 2; bases outside the gene matches: 6. CDR3 region: CASSLAPGQGAYEQYF. The CDR3 DNA is TGCGCCAGCAGCTTGGCCCCGGGACAGGGAGCCTACGAGCAGTACTTC.

The chain employs TRBV5-1 and TRBJ2-5; possibly TRBD2 for D (6 bases). The germline gives CDR1 SGHRS, CDR2 YFSETQ. The CDR3 loop spans 13 amino acids. V dropped 0 bases and J dropped 7 bases, with 10 bases sitting between them. This CDR3 is CASSLGRGATQYF. CDR3 coding DNA: TGCGCCAGCAGCTTGGGGCGGGGCGCGACCCAGTACTTC.

The rearrangement joins TRBV19 to TRBJ2-1; possible D gene TRBD2, 6 bases. The CDR3 length is 13 residues. With 7 bases removed from V and 6 bases from J, the gap between germline ends came to 13 bases. The germline gives CDR1 LNHDA, CDR2 SQIVND (reference sequence). The CDR3 DNA follows: TGTGCCAGTAACCCAGGAGGGCCCAATGAGCAGTTCTTC. Translating gives CASNPGGPNEQFF.

This clone was found a few times. The chain recombines TRBV6-5 with TRBJ1-6; 8 positions agree with TRBD1. Trimming took 4 bases from V and 10 from J; bases not matched to a gene: 12. The CDR3 contains 16 residues. Looked up from germline, CDR1 is MNHEY and CDR2 is SVGAGI. DNA of the CDR3: TGTGCCAGCAGTTCCGGACAGGGAGCGACCAGGTCACCCCTCCACTTT. Protein sequence: CASSSGQGATRSPLHF.

The gene calls are TRBV7-9 and TRBJ2-7; tentative D call: TRBD1 (8 bases). CDR1 and CDR2 from the germline V gene are SEHNR and FQNEAQ (reference sequence). This CDR3 has 16 amino acids. Trimming cost V 4 bases and J 2 bases, with 18 bases left between them. Written as DNA, the CDR3 is TGTGCCAGCAGCTCCCTATACAGGGGGGGTACCTACGAGCAGTACTTC. It encodes CASSSLYRGGTYEQYF. Full variable domain (missing parts from reference TRBV7-9 and TRBJ2-7): DTGVSQNPRHKITKRGQNVTFRCDPISEHNRLYWYRQTLGQGPEFLTYFQNEAQLEKSRLLSDRFSAERPKGSFSTLEIQRTEQGDSAMYLCASSSLYRGGTYEQYFGPGTRLTVT.

V is TRBV7-3 and J is TRBJ2-2; tentatively, D is TRBD1 (6 bases). Trimming removed 3 bases from V and 6 bases from J, with 17 bases in between. The germline CDR1 and CDR2 sequences are SGHTA and FQGTGA. CDR3 length equals 16 residues. The chain's CDR3 is CASSFLAGKGAGELFF. The CDR3, as DNA: TGTGCCAGCAGCTTCCTGGCCGGGAAGGGGGCCGGGGAGCTGTTTTTT.

This chain joins TRBV7-3 and TRBJ2-3; perhaps TRBD1 as D (7 bases). The CDR3 covers 15 residues. Looked up from germline, CDR1 is SGHTA and CDR2 is FQGTGA. V was pared by 6 bases and J by 9 bases, with 22 bases between. The CDR3 region has the DNA TGTGCCAGCAGTCTGACAGGGACTCCCCGGGGAACGCAGTATTTT. Translation: CASSLTGTPRGTQYF.

The genes are TRBV10-3 and TRBJ1-5; the D gene is possibly TRBD1 (5 bases). Between the trimmed V and J ends, which lost 2 bases and 2 bases, there was a span of 10 bases. Germline V gives CDR1 ENHRY, CDR2 SYGVKD. The CDR3 runs to 15 residues. The CDR3 coding sequence is TGTGCCATCAGTGAGGAGGGGAGGGGCAATCAGCCCCAGCATTTT. It encodes CAISEEGRGNQPQHF.

The chain is built from TRBV19 and TRBJ2-3; D is possibly TRBD1 (6 bases). This CDR3 has 17 residues. V lost 3 bases to trimming and J lost 3 bases, with 19 bases between them. Germline loops: CDR1 LNHDA, CDR2 SQIVND (reference sequence). The CDR3 DNA is TGTGCCAGTAGTATCCCTTCACCCCTTACAGGGACAGATACGCAGTATTTT. Amino acids: CASSIPSPLTGTDTQYF.

V is TRBV2 and J is TRBJ2-1, with D possibly being TRBD1 (5 bases). Trimming took off 4 bases at V and 5 bases at J, with 12 bases between the two ends. This CDR3 has 14 residues. The V gene's germline CDR1 is SNHLY and CDR2 FYNNEI. CDR3 in DNA: TGTGCCAGCAGTGGGCGAGGACACGACAATGAGCAGTTCTTC. Translation gives CASSGRGHDNEQFF.

The chain has TRBV28 and TRBJ2-2; weak D call: TRBD1 (5 bases). CDR1 is MDHEN, CDR2 SYDVKM, per germline. Deletions cut 6 bases from V and 5 bases from J, with 7 bases between. The CDR3 runs to 12 residues. The CDR3 protein is CASRAGTGELFF. The CDR3 bases are TGTGCCAGCAGGGCAGGGACCGGGGAGCTGTTTTTT.

A single count supports this clone. CDR3 sequence: CASSSRTGKETQYF. In DNA form, the CDR3 reads TGTGCCAGCAGCTCTCGGACAGGGAAAGAGACCCAGTACTTC. The rearrangement joins TRBV13 to TRBJ2-5, with 8 bases that match TRBD1. Germline assignment: CDR1 PRHDT and CDR2 FYEKMQ (reference sequence). Losses at the gene ends were 4 bases for V and 3 bases for J; bases not matched to a gene: 4. The CDR3 covers 14 residues.

This clone was observed once. V and J are TRBV2 and TRBJ1-5, with a weak D call TRBD1 (5 bases). Germline CDR1 is SNHLY and CDR2 is FYNNEI. Between the trimmed V and J ends, which lost 5 bases and 0 bases, there was a span of 11 bases. The CDR3 is 15 amino acids. The CDR3 is CASSRGSNSNQPQHF. The CDR3, as DNA: TGTGCCAGCAGTAGGGGTTCTAATAGCAATCAGCCCCAGCATTTT.

This chain links TRBV19 with TRBJ2-2, with D tentatively TRBD2 (6 bases). Trimming shortened V by 0 bases and J by 4 bases, and 12 bases separated the two germline ends. Germline assignment: CDR1 LNHDA and CDR2 SQIVND (reference sequence). The CDR3 is 16 amino acids. The CDR3 coding sequence is TGTGCCAGTAGTATAGACGGGAGTCGGCGCACCGGGGAGCTGTTTTTT. Protein sequence: CASSIDGSRRTGELFF.

This clone was observed a few times. The chain links TRBV29-1 to TRBJ1-2, with D hard to call. CDR1 and CDR2 from the germline V gene are SQVTM and ANQGSEA. Trimming shortened V by 7 bases and J by 2 bases, and 8 bases separated the two germline ends. This CDR3 is 11 amino acids long. CDR3 DNA: TGCAGCGGGGGAGGGAACTATGGCTACACCTTC. Residues: CSGGGNYGYTF. The full variable domain, in which reference TRBV29-1 and TRBJ1-2 provide the parts outside the CDR3, is SAVISQKPSRDICQRGTSLTIQCQVDSQVTMMFWYRQQPGQSLTLIATANQGSEATYESGFVIDKFPISRPNLTFSTLTVSNMSPEDSSIYLCSGGGNYGYTFGSGTRLTVV.

This clone was detected only once. This chain connects TRBV7-9 to TRBJ2-3; the D gene is possibly TRBD2 (6 bases). This CDR3 region has 16 residues. Trimming stripped 4 bases from V and 0 bases from J, with 14 bases between. Germline V CDR1 and CDR2: SEHNR, FQNEAQ (reference sequence). This chain's CDR3 is CASSSSRGTSTDTQYF. The CDR3 bases are TGTGCCAGCAGCTCCTCTCGGGGGACTAGCACAGATACGCAGTATTTT.

This clone was counted a single time. The rearrangement uses TRBV15 and TRBJ2-2; D not resolved. Germline V lookup: CDR1 LNHNV, CDR2 YYDKDF (reference sequence). V was clipped by 1 base and J by 5 bases, with 11 bases between them. There are 15 residues in the CDR3. In DNA form, the CDR3 reads TGTGCCACCAGCAGAGCCTACGGAGAAACCGGGGAGCTGTTTTTT. Protein sequence: CATSRAYGETGELFF.

The chain links TRBV7-2 to TRBJ2-7; D uncertain. Trimming pared 5 bases from V and 7 bases from J, leaving 12 bases between. Germline V lookup: CDR1 SGHTA, CDR2 FQGNSA. The length of the CDR3 is 12 residues. The CDR3 loop is CASSPVSREQYF. The CDR3 bases are TGTGCCAGCAGCCCAGTTTCGAGGGAGCAGTACTTC.

CDR3 DNA sequence: TGTGCCAGCAGTGAACGGCGGGGTAGCACAGATACGCAGTATTTT. It specifies CASSERRGSTDTQYF. The chain has TRBV2 and TRBJ2-3; tentative D call: TRBD2 (6 bases). Germline CDR1 and CDR2: SNHLY and FYNNEI. V was trimmed by 2 bases and J by 0 bases, leaving 9 bases between them. The CDR3 loop spans 15 amino acids.

The chain uses TRBV28 and TRBJ2-3; tentative D call: TRBD1 (5 bases). The V end lost 5 bases, the J end lost 1 base, and 7 bases lay between the germline ends. CDR3 size: 13 residues. Germline CDR1 MDHEN, CDR2 SYDVKM. This chain's CDR3 is CASSQGGTDTQYF. Here the CDR3 DNA reads TGTGCCAGCAGTCAGGGCGGCACAGATACGCAGTATTTT.

The rearrangement joins TRBV6-5 to TRBJ2-4; TRBD1 might be the D (6 bases). The V and J ends lost 5 bases and 16 bases respectively, with 21 bases between them. The germline gives CDR1 MNHEY, CDR2 SVGAGI. This CDR3 region has 13 residues. The CDR3 loop is CASSPRPGAGLYF. The CDR3 region has the DNA TGTGCCAGCAGTCCACGCCCAGGGGCAGGCCTTTACTTC.

The gene calls are TRBV29-1 and TRBJ1-4; TRBD1 aligns across 7 bases. CDR1 SQVTM and CDR2 ANQGSEA come from the germline V gene. The V gene end was trimmed by 5 bases and the J gene end by 3 bases; junction bases not matched to a gene: 3. The CDR3 loop spans 13 amino acids. This CDR3 reads CSVRGQPNEKLFF. CDR3 bases: TGCAGCGTTCGGGGACAGCCTAATGAAAAACTGTTTTTT.